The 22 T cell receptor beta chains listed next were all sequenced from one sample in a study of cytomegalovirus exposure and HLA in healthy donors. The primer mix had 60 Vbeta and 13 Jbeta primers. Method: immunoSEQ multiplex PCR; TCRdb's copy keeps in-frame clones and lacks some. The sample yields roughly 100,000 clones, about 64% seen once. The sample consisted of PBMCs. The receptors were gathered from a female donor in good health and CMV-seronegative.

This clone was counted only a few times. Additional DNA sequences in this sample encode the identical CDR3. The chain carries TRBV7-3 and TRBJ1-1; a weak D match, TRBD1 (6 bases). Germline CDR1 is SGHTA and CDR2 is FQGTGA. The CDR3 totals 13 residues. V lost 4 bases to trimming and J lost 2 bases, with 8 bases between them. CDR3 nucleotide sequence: TGTGCCAGCAGCTCACAGGGAAACACTGAAGCTTTCTTT. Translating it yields CASSSQGNTEAFF. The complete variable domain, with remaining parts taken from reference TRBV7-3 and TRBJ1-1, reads GAGVSQTPSNKVTEKGKYVELRCDPISGHTALYWYRQSLGQGPEFLIYFQGTGAADDSGLPNDRFFAVRPEGSVSTLKIQRTERGDSAVYLCASSSQGNTEAFFGQGTRLTVV.

CDR3 DNA: TGTGCCACCAGCAGAGATCAGGGCCGGGTTACCCAGTACTTC. Translated: CATSRDQGRVTQYF. V usage is TRBV15 and J usage is TRBJ2-5; TRBD1 is a possible D gene (5 bases). The CDR3 consists of 14 residues. Germline CDR1 and CDR2: LNHNV and YYDKDF (reference sequence). Deletions cut 0 bases from V and 8 bases from J, with 13 bases between. Filled out from reference TRBV15 and TRBJ2-5, the complete variable domain reads DAMVIQNPRYQVTQFGKPVTLSCSQTLNHNVMYWYQQKSSQAPKLLFHYYDKDFNNEADTPDNFQSRRPNTSFCFLDIRSPGLGDTAMYLCATSRDQGRVTQYFGPGTRLLVL.

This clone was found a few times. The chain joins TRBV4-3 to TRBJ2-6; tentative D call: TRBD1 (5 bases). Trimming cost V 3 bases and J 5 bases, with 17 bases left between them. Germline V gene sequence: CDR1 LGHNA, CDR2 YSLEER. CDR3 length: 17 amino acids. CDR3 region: CASSHVGQGMWANVLTF. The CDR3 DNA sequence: TGCGCCAGCAGCCATGTCGGGCAGGGTATGTGGGCCAACGTCCTGACTTTC.

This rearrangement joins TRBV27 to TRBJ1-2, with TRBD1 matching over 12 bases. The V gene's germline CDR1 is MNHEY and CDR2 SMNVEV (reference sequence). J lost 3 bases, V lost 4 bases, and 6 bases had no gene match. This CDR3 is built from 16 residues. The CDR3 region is CASSSGTGGFDYGYTF. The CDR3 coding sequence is TGTGCCAGCAGTTCCGGGACAGGGGGCTTCGACTATGGCTACACCTTC.

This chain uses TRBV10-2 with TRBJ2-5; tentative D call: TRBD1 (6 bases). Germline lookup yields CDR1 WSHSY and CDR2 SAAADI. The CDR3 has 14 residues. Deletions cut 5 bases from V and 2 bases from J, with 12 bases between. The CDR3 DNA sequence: TGCGCCAGCAGTCCTGGACAGCCTCAAGAGACCCAGTACTTC. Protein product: CASSPGQPQETQYF.

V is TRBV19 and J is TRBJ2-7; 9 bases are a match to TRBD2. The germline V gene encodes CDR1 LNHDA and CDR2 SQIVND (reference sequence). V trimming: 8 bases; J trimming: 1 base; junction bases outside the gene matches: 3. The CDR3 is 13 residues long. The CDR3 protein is CASATSGSYEQYF. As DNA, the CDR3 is TGTGCCAGTGCAACTAGCGGGTCCTACGAGCAGTACTTC.

The DNA for the CDR3 is TGTGCCAGCAGCTTCTCTAACGACAGGAGTTATGGCTACACCTTC. This codes for CASSFSNDRSYGYTF. V gene TRBV7-9 combines with J gene TRBJ1-2; tentatively, D is TRBD1 (6 bases). CDR3 length: 15 amino acids. V was trimmed by 3 bases and J by 5 bases, leaving 16 bases between them. From germline, CDR1 is SEHNR and CDR2 FQNEAQ (reference sequence).

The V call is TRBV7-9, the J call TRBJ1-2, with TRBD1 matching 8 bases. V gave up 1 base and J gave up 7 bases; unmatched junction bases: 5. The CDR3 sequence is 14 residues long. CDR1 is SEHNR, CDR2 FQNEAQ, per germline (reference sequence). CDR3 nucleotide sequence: TGTGCCAGCAGCTTAGACGGACAGGGAAGTGGCTACACCTTC. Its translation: CASSLDGQGSGYTF.

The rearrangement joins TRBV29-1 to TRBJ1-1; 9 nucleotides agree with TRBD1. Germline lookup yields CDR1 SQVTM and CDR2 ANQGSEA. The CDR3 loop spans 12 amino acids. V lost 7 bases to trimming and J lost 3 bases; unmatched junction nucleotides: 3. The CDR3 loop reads CSADRGDTEAFF. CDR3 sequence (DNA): TGCAGCGCGGACAGGGGAGACACTGAAGCTTTCTTT.

The CDR3 nucleotides are TGTGCCAGCTCACCCTCTGGGGGGAACGAGCAGTACTTC. Translation gives CASSPSGGNEQYF. This chain connects TRBV18 to TRBJ2-7; tentative D call: TRBD2 (6 bases). There are 13 residues in the CDR3. The ends were cut back, 3 bases at V and 5 bases at J, with 11 bases in the middle. Germline assignment: CDR1 KGHSH and CDR2 LQKENI.

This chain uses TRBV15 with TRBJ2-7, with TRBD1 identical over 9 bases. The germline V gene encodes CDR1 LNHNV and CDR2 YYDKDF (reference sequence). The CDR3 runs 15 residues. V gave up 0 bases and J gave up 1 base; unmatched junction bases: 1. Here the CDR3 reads CATSRETGGSYEQYF. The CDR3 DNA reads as TGTGCCACCAGCAGAGAGACAGGGGGTTCCTACGAGCAGTACTTC.

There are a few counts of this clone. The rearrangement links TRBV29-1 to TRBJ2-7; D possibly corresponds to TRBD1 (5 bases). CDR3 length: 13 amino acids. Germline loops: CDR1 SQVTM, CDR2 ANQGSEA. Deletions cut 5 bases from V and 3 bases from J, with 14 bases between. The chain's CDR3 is CSVWQGSSYEQYF. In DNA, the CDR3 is TGCAGCGTTTGGCAGGGCTCAAGCTACGAGCAGTACTTC.

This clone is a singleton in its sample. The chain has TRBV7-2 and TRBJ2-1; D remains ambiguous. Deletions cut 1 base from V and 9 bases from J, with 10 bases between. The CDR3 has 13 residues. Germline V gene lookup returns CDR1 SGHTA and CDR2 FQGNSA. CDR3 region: CASSLERDGEQFF. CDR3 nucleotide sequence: TGTGCCAGCAGCTTAGAGCGCGACGGTGAGCAGTTCTTC.

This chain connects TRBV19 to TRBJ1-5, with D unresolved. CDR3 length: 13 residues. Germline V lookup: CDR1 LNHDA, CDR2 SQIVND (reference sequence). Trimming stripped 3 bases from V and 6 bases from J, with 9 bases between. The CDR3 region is CASSIRGSQPQHF. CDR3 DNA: TGTGCCAGTAGTATTCGGGGTTCTCAGCCCCAGCATTTT.

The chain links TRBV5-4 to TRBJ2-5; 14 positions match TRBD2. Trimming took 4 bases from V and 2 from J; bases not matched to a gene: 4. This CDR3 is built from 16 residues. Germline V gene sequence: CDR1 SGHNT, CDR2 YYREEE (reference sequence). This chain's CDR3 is CASSPTSGRGQETQYF. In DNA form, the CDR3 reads TGTGCCAGCAGCCCGACTAGCGGGAGGGGGCAAGAGACCCAGTACTTC.

The CDR3 sequence: CASSPETGLNTEAFF. CDR3 DNA: TGTGCCAGCTCACCAGAAACAGGGCTGAACACTGAAGCTTTCTTT. V gene TRBV18 combines with J gene TRBJ1-1, with D possibly matching TRBD1 (6 bases). This CDR3 spans 15 amino acids. The V end lost 2 bases, the J end lost 0 bases, and 10 bases lay between the germline ends. Per the germline V gene, CDR1 is KGHSH and CDR2 is LQKENI.

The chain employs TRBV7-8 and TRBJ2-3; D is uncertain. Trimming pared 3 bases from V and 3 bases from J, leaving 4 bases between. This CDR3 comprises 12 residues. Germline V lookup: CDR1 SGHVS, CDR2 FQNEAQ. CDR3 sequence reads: CASSFGTDTQYF. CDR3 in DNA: TGTGCCAGCAGCTTCGGGACAGATACGCAGTATTTT.

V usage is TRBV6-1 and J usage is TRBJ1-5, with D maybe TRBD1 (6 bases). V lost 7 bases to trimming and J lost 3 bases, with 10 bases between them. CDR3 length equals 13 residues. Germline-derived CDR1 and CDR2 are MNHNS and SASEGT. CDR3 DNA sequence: TGTGCCAGCAACGGACAGTCCAATCAGCCCCAGCATTTT. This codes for CASNGQSNQPQHF.

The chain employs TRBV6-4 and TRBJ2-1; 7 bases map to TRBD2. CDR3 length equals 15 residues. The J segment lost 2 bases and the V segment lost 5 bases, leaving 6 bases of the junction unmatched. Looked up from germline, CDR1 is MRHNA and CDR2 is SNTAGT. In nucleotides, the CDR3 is TGTGCCAGCAGTCGACTTGGGGGGGCCTACAATGAGCAGTTCTTC. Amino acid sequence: CASSRLGGAYNEQFF.

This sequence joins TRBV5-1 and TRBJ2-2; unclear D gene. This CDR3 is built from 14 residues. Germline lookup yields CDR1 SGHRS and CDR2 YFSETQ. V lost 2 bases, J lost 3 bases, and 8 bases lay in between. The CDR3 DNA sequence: TGCGCCAGCAGCTTAGAACAGTACACCGGGGAGCTGTTTTTT. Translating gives CASSLEQYTGELFF. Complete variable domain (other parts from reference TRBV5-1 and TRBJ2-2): KAGVTQTPRYLIKTRGQQVTLSCSPISGHRSVSWYQQTPGQGLQFLFEYFSETQRNKGNFPGRFSGRQFSNSRSEMNVSTLELGDSALYLCASSLEQYTGELFFGEGSRLTVL.

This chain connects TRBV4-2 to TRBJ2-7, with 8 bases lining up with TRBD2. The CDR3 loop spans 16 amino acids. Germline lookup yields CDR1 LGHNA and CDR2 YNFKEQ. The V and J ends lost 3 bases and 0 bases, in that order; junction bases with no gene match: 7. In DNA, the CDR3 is TGTGCCAGCAGCCAGGACATAGCGGGGAGCTCCTACGAGCAGTACTTC. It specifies CASSQDIAGSSYEQYF.

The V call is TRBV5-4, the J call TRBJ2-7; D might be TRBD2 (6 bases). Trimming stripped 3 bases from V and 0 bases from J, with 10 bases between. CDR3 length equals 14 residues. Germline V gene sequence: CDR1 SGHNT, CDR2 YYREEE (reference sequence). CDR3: CASSSRLDSYEQYF. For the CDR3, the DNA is TGTGCCAGCAGCTCTCGACTAGACTCCTACGAGCAGTACTTC.